The entry that follows covers one T cell receptor beta chain sequence. Trimming removed 3 bases at V and 0 bases at J, with 15 bases between. The CDR3 consists of 17 residues. The germline CDR1 and CDR2 sequences are LGHNA and YSLEER. These data originate in a study of cytomegalovirus exposure and HLA in healthy donors. The study ran its PCR with 60 Vbeta and 13 Jbeta primers. TCRdb's copy holds only in-frame clones and misses some; the assay was immunoSEQ multiplex PCR. This sample has 100,000 or so clones, with roughly four fifths found just once. This chain joins TRBV4-3 and TRBJ1-3; possibly TRBD1 for D (5 bases). The material sequenced was PBMCs. This TCR was sampled from a male donor in good health and CMV-seropositive. Here the CDR3 reads CASSQNGGASSGNTIYF. DNA for the CDR3: TGCGCCAGCAGCCAGAACGGCGGGGCCTCCTCTGGAAACACCATATATTTT.